These T cell receptor beta chains were read from a single sample in a study of beta chain features in type 1 diabetes. Repertoires were generated with immunoSEQ multiplex PCR, while TCRdb's copy carries only in-frame clones and drops some. The sample consists of hundreds of thousands of clones, over 11% of them appearing once. Sequencing used naive CD4+ T cells from blood. These receptor sequences come from a man between 18 and 29 years old with type 1 diabetes. The conserved cysteine and the conserved F or W are not part of the CDR3 here. Each record gives: CDR3 protein, clone size, J gene, V gene, CDR3 length. Some rows have no size entry. The others give once, few or many, or a class for an expanded clone.

ASSLERSGANVLT few TRBJ2-6 TRBV5-1 13
SVAAGGHNEQF - TRBJ2-1 TRBV29-1 11
ASSTGADQPQH - TRBJ1-5 TRBV6-1 11
AISDSGTRSYEQY - TRBJ2-7 TRBV10-3 13
ASSLTSNQPQH - TRBJ1-5 TRBV7-2 11
AWSSGGDQPQH - TRBJ1-5 TRBV30 11
SVGGVSSWETQY - TRBJ2-5 TRBV29-1 12
AWSSRNQPQH - TRBJ1-5 TRBV30 10
ASSKTVGGGGDNEQF few TRBJ2-1 TRBV9 15
ASGLVRTGEEEILYGYT - TRBJ1-2 TRBV12-5 17